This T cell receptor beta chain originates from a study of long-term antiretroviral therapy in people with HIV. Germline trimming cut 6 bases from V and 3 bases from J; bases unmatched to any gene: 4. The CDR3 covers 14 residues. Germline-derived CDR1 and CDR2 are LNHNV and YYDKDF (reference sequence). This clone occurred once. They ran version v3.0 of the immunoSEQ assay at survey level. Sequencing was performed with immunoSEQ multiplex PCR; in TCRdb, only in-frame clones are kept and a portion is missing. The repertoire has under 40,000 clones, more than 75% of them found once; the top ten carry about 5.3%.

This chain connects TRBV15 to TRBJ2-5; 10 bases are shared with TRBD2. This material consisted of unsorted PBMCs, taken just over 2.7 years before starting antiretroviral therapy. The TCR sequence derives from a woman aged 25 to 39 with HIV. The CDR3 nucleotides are TGTGCCACCAGGAATAGCGGGGGGAAAGAGACCCAGTACTTC. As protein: CATRNSGGKETQYF. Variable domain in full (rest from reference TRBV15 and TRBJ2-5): DAMVIQNPRYQVTQFGKPVTLSCSQTLNHNVMYWYQQKSSQAPKLLFHYYDKDFNNEADTPDNFQSRRPNTSFCFLDIRSPGLGDTAMYLCATRNSGGKETQYFGPGTRLLVL.